This T cell receptor beta chain was captured in a study of blood T cell repertoires in COVID-19. Study information: PBMCs, B-cell-depleted T cells, or T cells were the source of the cDNA or gDNA that made up the material.

How the authors handled the data: Estimation of nucleated cell counts relied on the amplification of reference gene primers. The data were produced by immunoSEQ multiplex PCR, yet TCRdb's version contains in-frame clones alone and is incomplete. Clonal size and the V and J genes are those of that table, whereas D and trimming came from the DNA. The table includes some 150,000 clones, about nine tenths detected once. This CDR3 is built from 13 residues. The germline V and J ends were trimmed by 7 bases and 4 bases, with 13 bases remaining between them. The sequence derives from a woman aged 45-65 years with acute or convalescent COVID-19. Material: peripheral blood. The J gene is TRBJ1-1, the V gene TRBV12-3 or TRBV12-4; no clear D. The CDR3 region has the DNA TGTGCCAGCAACCAACACCCCACCACTGAAGCTTTCTTT. It yields the protein CASNQHPTTEAFF.